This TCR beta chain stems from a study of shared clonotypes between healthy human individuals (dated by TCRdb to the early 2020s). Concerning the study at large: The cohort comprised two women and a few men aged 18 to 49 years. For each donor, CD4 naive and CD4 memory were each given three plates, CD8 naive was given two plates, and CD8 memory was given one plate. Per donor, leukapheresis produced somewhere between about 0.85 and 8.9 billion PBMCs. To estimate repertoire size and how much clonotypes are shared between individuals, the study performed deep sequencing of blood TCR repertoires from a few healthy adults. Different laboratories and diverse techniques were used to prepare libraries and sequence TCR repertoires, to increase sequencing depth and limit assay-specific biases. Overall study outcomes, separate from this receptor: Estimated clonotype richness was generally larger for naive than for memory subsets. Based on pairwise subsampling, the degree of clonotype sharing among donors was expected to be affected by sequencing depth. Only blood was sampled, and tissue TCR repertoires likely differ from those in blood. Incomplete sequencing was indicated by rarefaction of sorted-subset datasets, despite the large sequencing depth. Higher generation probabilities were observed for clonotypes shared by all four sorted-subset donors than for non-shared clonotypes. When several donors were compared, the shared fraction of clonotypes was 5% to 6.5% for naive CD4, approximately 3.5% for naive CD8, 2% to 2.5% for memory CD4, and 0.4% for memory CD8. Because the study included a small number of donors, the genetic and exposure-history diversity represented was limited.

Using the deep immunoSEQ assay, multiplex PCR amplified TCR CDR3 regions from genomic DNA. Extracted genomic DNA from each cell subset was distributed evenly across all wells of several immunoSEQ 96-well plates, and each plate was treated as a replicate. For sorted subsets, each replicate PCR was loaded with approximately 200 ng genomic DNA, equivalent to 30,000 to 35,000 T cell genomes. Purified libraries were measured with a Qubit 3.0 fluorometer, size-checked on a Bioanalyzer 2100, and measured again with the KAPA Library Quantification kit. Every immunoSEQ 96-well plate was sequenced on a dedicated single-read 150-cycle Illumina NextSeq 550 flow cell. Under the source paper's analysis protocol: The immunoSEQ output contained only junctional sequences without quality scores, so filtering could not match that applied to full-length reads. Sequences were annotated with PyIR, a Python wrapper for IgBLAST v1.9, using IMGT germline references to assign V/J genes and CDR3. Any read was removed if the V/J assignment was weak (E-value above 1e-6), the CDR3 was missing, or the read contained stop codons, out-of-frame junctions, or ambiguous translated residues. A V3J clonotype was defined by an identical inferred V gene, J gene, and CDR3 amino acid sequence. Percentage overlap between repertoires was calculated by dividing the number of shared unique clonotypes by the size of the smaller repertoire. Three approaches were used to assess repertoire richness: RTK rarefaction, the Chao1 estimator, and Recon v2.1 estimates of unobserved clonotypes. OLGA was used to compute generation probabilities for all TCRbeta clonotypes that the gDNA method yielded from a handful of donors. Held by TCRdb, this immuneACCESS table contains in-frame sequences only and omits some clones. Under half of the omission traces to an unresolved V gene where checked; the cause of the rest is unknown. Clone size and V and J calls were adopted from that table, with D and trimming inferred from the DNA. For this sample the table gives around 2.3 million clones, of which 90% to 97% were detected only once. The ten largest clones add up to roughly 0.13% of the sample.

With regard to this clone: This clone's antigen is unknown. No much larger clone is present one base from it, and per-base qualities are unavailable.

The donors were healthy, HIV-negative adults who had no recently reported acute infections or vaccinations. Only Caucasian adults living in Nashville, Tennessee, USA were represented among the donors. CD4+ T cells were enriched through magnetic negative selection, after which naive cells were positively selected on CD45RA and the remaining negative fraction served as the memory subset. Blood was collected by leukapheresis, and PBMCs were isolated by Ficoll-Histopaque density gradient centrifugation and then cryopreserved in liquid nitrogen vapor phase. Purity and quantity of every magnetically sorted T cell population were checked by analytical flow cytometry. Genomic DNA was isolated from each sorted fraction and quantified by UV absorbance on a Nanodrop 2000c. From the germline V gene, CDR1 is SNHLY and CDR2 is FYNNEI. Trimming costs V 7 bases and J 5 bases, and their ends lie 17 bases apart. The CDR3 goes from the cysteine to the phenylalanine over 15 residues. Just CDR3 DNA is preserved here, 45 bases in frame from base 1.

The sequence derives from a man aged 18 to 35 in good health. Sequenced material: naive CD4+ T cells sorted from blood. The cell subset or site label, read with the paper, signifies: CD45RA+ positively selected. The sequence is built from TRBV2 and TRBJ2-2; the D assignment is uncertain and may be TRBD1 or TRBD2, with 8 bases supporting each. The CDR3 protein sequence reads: CASTGQGLDTGELFF. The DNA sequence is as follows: TGTGCCAGCACCGGACAGGGACTAGATACCGGGGAGCTGTTTTTT.